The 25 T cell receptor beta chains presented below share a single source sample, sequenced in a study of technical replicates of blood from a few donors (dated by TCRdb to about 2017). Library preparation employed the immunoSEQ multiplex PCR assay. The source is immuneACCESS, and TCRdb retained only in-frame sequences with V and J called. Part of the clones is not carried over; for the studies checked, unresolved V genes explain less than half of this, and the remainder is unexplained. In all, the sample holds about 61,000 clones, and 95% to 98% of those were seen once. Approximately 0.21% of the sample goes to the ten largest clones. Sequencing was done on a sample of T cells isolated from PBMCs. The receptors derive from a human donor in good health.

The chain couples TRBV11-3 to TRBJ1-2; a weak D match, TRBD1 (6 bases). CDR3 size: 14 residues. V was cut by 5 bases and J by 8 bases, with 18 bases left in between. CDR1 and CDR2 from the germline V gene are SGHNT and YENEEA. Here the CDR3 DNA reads TGTGCCAGCAGCCCCGCGCGGGGGGCGGAGGGCTACACCTTC. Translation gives CASSPARGAEGYTF.

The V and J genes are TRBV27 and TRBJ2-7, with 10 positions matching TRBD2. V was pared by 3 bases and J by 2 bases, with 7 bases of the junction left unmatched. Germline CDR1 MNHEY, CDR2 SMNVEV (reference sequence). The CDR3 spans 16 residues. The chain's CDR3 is CASSLGWTSGTYEQYF. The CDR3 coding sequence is TGTGCCAGCAGTTTGGGGTGGACTAGCGGAACCTACGAGCAGTACTTC.

The CDR3 coding sequence is TGTGCCAGCAGTTCGTACAGGGACGAGCAGTACTTC. Amino acids: CASSSYRDEQYF. The chain combines TRBV5-5 with TRBJ2-7, with a tentative D call TRBD1 (6 bases). The V and J ends lost 5 bases and 5 bases respectively, with 11 bases between them. CDR1 and CDR2 from the germline V gene are SGHKS and YYEKEE (reference sequence). There are 12 residues in the CDR3.

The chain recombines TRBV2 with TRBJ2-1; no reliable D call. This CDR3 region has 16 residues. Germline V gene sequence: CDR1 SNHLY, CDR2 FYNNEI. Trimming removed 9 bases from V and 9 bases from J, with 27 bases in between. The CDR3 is CASLDPSSRTVTEQFF. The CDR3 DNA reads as TGTGCCAGTCTCGACCCATCCTCTAGAACCGTCACTGAGCAGTTCTTC.

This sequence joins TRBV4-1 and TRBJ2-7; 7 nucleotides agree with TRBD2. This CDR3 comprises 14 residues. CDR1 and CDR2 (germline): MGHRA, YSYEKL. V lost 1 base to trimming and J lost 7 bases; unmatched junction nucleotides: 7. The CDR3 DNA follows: TGCGCCAGCAGCCAAGTGGCGGGAGTGGAAGAGCAGTACTTC. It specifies CASSQVAGVEEQYF.

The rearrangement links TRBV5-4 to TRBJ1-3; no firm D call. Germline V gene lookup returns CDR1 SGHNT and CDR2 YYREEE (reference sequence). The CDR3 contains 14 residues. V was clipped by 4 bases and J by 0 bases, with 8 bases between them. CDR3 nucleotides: TGTGCCAGCAGCCCAGGATACTCTGGAAACACCATATATTTT. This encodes CASSPGYSGNTIYF.

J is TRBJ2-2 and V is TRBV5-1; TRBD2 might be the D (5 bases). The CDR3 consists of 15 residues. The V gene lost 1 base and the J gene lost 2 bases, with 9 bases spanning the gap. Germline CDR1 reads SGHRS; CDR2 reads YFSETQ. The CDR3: CASSLLEVNTGELFF. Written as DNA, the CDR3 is TGCGCCAGCAGCTTGTTGGAGGTTAACACCGGGGAGCTGTTTTTT.

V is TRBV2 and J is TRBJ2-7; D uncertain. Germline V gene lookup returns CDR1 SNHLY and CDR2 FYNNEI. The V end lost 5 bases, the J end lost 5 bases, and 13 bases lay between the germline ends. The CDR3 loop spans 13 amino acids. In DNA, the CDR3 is TGTGCCAGCAGTCGGGTAGAGAGGCACGAGCAGTACTTC. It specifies CASSRVERHEQYF.

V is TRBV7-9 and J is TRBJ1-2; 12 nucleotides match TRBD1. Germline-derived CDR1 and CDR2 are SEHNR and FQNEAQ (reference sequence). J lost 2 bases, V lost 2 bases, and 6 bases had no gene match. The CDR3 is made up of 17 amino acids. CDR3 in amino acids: CASSLTGQGALNYGYTF. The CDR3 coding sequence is TGTGCCAGCAGCTTAACGGGACAGGGGGCTTTAAACTATGGCTACACCTTC.

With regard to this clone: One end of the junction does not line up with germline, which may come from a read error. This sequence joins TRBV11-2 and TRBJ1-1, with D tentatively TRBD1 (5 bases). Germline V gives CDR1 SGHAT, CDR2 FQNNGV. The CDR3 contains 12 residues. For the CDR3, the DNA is TGTGCCAGCAGCTTAGAAGCGGGGGGTTCAGGATTT. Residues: CASSLEAGGSGF.

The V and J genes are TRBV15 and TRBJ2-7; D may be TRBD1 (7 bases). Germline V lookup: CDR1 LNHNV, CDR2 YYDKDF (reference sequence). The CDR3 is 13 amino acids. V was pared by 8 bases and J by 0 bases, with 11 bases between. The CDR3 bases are TGTGCCACCCGGGGGACAGCCTCCTACGAGCAGTACTTC. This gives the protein CATRGTASYEQYF.

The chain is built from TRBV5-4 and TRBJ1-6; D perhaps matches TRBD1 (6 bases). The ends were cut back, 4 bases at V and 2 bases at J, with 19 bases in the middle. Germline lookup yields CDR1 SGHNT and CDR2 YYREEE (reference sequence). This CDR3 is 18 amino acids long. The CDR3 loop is CASSGGGLGGAYNSPLHF. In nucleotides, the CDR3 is TGTGCCAGCAGCGGGGGGGGCCTGGGGGGCGCCTATAATTCACCCCTCCACTTT.

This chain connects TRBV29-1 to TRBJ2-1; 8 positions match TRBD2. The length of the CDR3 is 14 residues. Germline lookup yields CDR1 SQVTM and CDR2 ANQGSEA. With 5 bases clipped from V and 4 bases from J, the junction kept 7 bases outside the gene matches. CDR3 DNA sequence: TGCAGCGTTTCCTTTAGCGGGGCGTACAATGAGCAGTTCTTC. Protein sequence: CSVSFSGAYNEQFF.

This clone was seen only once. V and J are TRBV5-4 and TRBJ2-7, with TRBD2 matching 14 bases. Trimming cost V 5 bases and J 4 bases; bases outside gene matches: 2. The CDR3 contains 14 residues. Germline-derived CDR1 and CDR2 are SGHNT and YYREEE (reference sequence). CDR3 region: CASSGTSGSYEQYF. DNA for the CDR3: TGTGCCAGCAGTGGGACTAGCGGGAGTTACGAGCAGTACTTC.

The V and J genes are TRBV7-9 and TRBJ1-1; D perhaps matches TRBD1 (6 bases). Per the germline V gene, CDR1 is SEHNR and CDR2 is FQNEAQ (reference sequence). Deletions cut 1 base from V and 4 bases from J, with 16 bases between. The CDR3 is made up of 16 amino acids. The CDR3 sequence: CASSLGHYREATEAFF. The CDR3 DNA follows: TGTGCCAGCAGCTTAGGACACTACAGGGAAGCCACTGAAGCTTTCTTT.

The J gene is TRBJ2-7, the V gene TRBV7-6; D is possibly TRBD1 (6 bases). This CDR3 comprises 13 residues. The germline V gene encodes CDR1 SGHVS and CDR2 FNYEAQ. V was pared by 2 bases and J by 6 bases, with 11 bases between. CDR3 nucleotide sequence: TGTGCCAGCAGCTTATGGGACAACACCGAGCAGTACTTC. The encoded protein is CASSLWDNTEQYF.

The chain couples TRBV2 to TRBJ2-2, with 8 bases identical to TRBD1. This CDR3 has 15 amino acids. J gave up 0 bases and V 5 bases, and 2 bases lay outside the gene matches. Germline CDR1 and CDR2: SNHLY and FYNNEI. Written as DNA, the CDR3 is TGTGCCAGCAGTCCAGGGGGCGCGAACACCGGGGAGCTGTTTTTT. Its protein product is CASSPGGANTGELFF.

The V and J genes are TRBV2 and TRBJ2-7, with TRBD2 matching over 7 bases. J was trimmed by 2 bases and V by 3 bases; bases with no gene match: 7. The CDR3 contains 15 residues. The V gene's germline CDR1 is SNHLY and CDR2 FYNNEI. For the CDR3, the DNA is TGTGCCAGCAGTGAGGCTAGCGGAAGAACCTACGAGCAGTACTTC. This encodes CASSEASGRTYEQYF.

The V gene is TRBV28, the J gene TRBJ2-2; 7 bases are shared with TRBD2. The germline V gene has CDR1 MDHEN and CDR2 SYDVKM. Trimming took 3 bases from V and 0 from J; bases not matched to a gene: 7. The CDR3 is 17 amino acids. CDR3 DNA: TGTGCCAGCAGTTTGGGAGCGGGGCTTCCGAACACCGGGGAGCTGTTTTTT. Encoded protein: CASSLGAGLPNTGELFF.

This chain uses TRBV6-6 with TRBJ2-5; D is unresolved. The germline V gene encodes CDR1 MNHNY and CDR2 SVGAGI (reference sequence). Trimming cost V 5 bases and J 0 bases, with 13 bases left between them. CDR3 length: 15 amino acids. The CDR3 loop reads CASSPHYEYQETQYF. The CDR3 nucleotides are TGTGCCAGCAGTCCTCATTACGAGTACCAAGAGACCCAGTACTTC.

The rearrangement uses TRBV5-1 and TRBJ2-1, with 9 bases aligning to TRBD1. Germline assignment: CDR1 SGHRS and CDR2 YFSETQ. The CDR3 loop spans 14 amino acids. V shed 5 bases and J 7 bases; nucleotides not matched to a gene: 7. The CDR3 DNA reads TGCGCCAGCAGTTCCGGGACAGGGAAAAATGAGCAGTTCTTC. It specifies CASSSGTGKNEQFF. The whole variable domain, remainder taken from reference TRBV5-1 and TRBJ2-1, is KAGVTQTPRYLIKTRGQQVTLSCSPISGHRSVSWYQQTPGQGLQFLFEYFSETQRNKGNFPGRFSGRQFSNSRSEMNVSTLELGDSALYLCASSSGTGKNEQFFGPGTRLTVL.

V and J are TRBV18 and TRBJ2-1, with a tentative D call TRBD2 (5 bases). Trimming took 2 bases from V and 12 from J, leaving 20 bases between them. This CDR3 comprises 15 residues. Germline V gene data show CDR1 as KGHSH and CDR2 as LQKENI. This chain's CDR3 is CASSPSGFLDWGQFF. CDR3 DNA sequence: TGTGCCAGCTCACCATCGGGATTCTTGGATTGGGGGCAGTTCTTC. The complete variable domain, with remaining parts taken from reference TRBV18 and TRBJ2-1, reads NAGVMQNPRHLVRRRGQEARLRCSPMKGHSHVYWYRQLPEEGLKFMVYLQKENIIDESGMPKERFSAEFPKEGPSILRIQQVVRGDSAAYFCASSPSGFLDWGQFFGPGTRLTVL.

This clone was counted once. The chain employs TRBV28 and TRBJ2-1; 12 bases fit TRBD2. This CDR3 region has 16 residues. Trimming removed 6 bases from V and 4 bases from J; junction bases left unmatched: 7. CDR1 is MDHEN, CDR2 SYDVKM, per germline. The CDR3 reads CASSQTSGSLYNEQFF. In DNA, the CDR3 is TGTGCCAGCAGCCAGACTAGCGGGAGTTTGTACAATGAGCAGTTCTTC. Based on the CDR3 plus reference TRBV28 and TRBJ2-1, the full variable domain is DVKVTQSSRYLVKRTGEKVFLECVQDMDHENMFWYRQDPGLGLRLIYFSYDVKMKEKGDIPEGYSVSREKKERFSLILESASTNQTSMYLCASSQTSGSLYNEQFFGPGTRLTVL.

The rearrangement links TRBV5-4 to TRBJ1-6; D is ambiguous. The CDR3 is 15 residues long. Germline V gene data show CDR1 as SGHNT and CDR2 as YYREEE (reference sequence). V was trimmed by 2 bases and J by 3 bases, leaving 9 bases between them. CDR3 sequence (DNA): TGTGCCAGCAGCTTTGGGCCCATCTATAATTCACCCCTCCACTTT. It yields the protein CASSFGPIYNSPLHF.

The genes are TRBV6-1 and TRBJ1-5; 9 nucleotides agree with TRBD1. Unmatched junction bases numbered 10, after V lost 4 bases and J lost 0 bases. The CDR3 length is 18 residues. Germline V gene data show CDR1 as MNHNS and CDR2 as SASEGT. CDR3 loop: CASSVRDRVVYSNQPQHF. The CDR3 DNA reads TGTGCCAGCAGTGTTCGGGACAGGGTAGTTTATAGCAATCAGCCCCAGCATTTT.